In its sample, the clone carrying this T cell receptor (beta chain) was seen many times. Its antigen is unidentified. TCRdb reprocessed the 5' RACE reads via MiXCR and lists one record per CDR3 protein. The sample has 270,000 or so distinct CDR3 sequences; around 17% are singletons. The entry originates in a study of T-cell memory formation after mild COVID-19. Study summary: TCR clusters showed largely donor specificity.

Study-wide points: Later expanders leaned CD4+, whereas day 15 to 85 contracting clones were balanced CD4/CD8. CD4+ contracting clones were found mainly in CM and EM, and CD8+ ones in EMRA. Still unconfirmed is whether the second-wave clones peaking on day 37 recognized SARS-CoV-2.

Input material: PBMCs or a T cell subset sorted from them (not recorded which). The receptor was derived from a man aged 18 to 35 who had mild COVID-19 (a few samples of this study predate the infection). Cell type and time point are not known.

CDR3 loop: CASSSFRGPQETQYF. CDR3 sequence (DNA): TGCGCCAGCAGTTCGTTTCGGGGGCCCCAAGAGACCCAGTACTTC. The J gene is TRBJ2-5, the V gene TRBV4-1; D is tentatively TRBD1 or TRBD2 (6 bases each). Germline V gene sequence: CDR1 MGHRA, CDR2 YSYEKL. Trimming cost V 6 bases and J 1 base, with 15 bases left between them. The length of the CDR3 is 15 residues.